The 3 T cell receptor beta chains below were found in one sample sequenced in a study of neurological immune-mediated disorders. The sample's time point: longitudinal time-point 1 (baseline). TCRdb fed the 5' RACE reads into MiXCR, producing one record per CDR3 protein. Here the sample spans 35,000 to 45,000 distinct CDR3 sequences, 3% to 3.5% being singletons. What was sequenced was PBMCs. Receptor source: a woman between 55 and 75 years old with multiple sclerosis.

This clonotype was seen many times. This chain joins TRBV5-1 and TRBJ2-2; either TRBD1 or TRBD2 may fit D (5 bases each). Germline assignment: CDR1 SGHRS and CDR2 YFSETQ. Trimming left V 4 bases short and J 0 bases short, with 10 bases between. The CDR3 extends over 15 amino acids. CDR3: CASSRWGPNTGELFF. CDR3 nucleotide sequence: TGCGCCAGCAGCCGATGGGGACCGAACACCGGGGAGCTGTTTTTT. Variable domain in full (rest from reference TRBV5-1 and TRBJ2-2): KAGVTQTPRYLIKTRGQQVTLSCSPISGHRSVSWYQQTPGQGLQFLFEYFSETQRNKGNFPGRFSGRQFSNSRSEMNVSTLELGDSALYLCASSRWGPNTGELFFGEGSRLTVL.

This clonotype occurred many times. CDR3 sequence reads: CASSKDRVNQPQHF. The CDR3, as DNA: TGTGCCAGCAGTAAGGACAGGGTCAATCAGCCCCAGCATTTT. This chain connects TRBV6-5 to TRBJ1-5, with 8 nucleotides matching TRBD1. CDR3 length: 14 amino acids. Germline V gene sequence: CDR1 MNHEY, CDR2 SVGAGI. With 5 bases clipped from V and 3 bases from J, the junction kept 3 bases outside the gene matches.

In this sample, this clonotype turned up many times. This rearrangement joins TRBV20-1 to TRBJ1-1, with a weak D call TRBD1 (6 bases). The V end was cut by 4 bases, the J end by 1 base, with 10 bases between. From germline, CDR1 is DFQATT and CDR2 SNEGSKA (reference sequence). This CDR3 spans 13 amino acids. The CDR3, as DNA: TGCAGTGCTAAGGAGGGGGGGAACACTGAAGCTTTCTTT. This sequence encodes CSAKEGGNTEAFF.